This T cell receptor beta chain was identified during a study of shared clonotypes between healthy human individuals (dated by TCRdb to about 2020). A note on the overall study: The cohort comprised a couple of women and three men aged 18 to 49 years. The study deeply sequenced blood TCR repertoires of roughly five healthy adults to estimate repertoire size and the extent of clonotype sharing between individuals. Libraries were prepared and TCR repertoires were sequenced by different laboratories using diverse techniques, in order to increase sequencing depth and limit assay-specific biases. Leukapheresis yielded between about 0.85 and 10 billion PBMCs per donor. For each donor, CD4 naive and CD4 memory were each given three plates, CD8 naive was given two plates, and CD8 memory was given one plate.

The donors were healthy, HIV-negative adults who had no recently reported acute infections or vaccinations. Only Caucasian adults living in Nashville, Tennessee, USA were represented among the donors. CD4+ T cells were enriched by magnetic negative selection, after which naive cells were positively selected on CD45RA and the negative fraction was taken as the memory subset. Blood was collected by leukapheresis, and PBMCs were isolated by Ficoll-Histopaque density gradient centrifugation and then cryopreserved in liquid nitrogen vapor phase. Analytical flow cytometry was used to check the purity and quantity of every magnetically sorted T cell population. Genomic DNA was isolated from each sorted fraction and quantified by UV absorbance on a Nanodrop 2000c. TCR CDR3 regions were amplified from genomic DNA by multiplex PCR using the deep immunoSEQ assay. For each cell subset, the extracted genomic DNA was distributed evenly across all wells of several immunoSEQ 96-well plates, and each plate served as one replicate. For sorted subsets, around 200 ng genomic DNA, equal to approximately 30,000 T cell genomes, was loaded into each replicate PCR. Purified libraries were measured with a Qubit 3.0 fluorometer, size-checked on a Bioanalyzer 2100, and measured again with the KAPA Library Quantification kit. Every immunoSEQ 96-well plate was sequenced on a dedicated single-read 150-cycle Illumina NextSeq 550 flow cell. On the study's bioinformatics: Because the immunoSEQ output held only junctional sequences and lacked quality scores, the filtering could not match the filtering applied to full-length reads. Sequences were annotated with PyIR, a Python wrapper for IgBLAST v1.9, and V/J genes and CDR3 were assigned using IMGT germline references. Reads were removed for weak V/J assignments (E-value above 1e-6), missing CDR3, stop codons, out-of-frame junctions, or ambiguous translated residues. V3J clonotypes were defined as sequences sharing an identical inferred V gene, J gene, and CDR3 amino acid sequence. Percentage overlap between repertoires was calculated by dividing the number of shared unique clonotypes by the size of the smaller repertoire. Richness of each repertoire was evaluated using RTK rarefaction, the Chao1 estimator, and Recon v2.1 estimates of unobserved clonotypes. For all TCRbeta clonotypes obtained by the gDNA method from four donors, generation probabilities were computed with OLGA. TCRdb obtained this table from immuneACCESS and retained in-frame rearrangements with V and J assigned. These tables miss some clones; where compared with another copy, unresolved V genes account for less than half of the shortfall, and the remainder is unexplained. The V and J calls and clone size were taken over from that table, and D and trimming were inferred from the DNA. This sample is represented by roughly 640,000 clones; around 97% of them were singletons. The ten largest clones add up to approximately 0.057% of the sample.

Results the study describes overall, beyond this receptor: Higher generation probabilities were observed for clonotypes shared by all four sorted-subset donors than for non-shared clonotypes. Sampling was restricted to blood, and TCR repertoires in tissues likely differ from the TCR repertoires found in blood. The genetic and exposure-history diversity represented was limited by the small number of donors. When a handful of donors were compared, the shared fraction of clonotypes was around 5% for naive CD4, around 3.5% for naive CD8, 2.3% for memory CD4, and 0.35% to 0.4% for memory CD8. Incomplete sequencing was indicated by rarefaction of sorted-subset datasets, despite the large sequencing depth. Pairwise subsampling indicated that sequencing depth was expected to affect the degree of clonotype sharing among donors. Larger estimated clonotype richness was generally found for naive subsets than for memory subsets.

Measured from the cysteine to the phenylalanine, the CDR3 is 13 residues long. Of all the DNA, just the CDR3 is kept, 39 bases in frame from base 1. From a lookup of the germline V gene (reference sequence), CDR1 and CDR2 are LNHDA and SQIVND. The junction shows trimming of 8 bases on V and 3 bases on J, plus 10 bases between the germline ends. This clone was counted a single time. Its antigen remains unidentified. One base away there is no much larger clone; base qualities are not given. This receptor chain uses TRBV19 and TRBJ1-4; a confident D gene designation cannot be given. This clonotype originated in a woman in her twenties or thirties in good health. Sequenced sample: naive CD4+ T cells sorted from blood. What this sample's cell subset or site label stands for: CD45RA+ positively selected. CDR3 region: CASQAEANEKLFF. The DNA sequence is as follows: TGTGCCAGTCAGGCCGAAGCTAATGAAAAACTGTTTTTT.